This T cell receptor (beta chain) was captured in a study of shared clonotypes between healthy human individuals. As for the study in general: The study used three CD4 naive, three CD4 memory, two CD8 naive and one CD8 memory plate per donor. General study points: Clonotypes not shared had lower generation probabilities than those common to all four donors. Limitation of the genetic and exposure-history diversity represented came from the few donors.

V dropped 10 bases and J dropped 4 bases, with 19 bases sitting between them. CDR3 length: 14 amino acids. Per the germline V gene, CDR1 is LNHDA and CDR2 is SQIVND (reference sequence). Genomic DNA (from each subset) was split evenly across several immunoSEQ plates. Method: immunoSEQ multiplex PCR; TCRdb's copy keeps in-frame clones and lacks some. This sample yields more than 1.2 million clones, of which 98% are seen a single time; 0.36% belongs to the top ten. In its sample, this clone was seen once. As yet, its antigen is unknown. The sequence came from a man between 25 and 39 years old in good health. The sequencing sample was made of naive CD4+ T cells sorted from blood. The subset was: CD45RA+ positively selected. The chain is built from TRBV19 and TRBJ1-1; D is unclear. Here the CDR3 DNA reads TGTGCCACTACAAAAGGAAAGCCCGGCACTGAAGCTTTCTTT. Translated, it gives CATTKGKPGTEAFF.